This entry describes one T cell receptor (beta chain). The clone's antigen remains unknown. No base quality information exists; no much larger clone differs at one position. Per the germline V gene (reference sequence), MNHNY is the CDR1 and SVGAGI is the CDR2. Germline trimming: 5 bases from V, 2 bases from J; junction bases outside gene matches: 7. The CDR3 starts with the cysteine, ends with the phenylalanine, and has 18 residues. This entry keeps only the CDR3 DNA: 54 bases, framed from base 1. Library preparation employed the immunoSEQ multiplex PCR assay. TCR beta CDR3 sequencing was performed on DNA from the cultured, isolated CD4+ T cells. The study's own analysis went as follows. Non-productive TCR sequences were discarded, and reads were trimmed to the CDR3 region, with only CDR3s of 7 or more amino acids retained. The MANAFEST web app was used to identify antigen-specific clonotypes by comparing expansion in peptide wells with expansion in reference cultures. To count as positive, a clone had to show expansion at FDR<0.05 compared with the reference and with all other wells, an odds ratio above 5, and a frequency above 0.1% in two replicate wells. Cross-reactive clonotypes were defined as significantly expanded in SARS-CoV-2 spike wells and in at least one common cold coronavirus spike condition. Using the stringdist R package, CDR3 similarity was measured by Levenshtein distance, and unrooted trees were constructed with ape in R 3.6.1. TCRdb retrieved this table from immuneACCESS and kept in-frame rearrangements only. Not all clones are present; in checked studies, unresolved V genes account for under half, and no reason is known for the remainder. V and J calls and clone size are copied from that table; D and trimming were computed from the DNA. The sample table records 57,000 or so clones; about 80% of these occur just once. The ten biggest clones cover roughly 1.2% of the sample.

In the ViraFEST assay, PBMC were stimulated with viral peptide pools, and antigen-specific CD4+ T cell clonotypes were then identified by expansion using TCR sequencing. After around 11 days of culture, CD4+ T cells were isolated with the EasySep CD4+ T cell isolation kit. Each participant received two doses of an mRNA SARS-CoV-2 vaccine, either BNT162b2 or mRNA-1273. None of the healthy vaccine recipients had a prior SARS-CoV-2 infection, which was confirmed by nucleocapsid antibody tests that came back negative both before and after vaccination. Each well held 1.5 million to 2.5 million PBMC cultured in IMDM containing about 5.4% human AB serum, about 10 IU/ml IL-2 and gentamicin, along with approximately 10 ug/ml peptides. Half of the culture medium was replaced with fresh IL-2-containing medium on days 3 and 7. Unless noted otherwise, every peptide stimulation condition was grown in triplicate wells. Using Ficoll-Paque Plus gradient centrifugation, PBMC were separated from whole blood and then either used fresh or cryopreserved at -140C. The spike proteins of SARS-CoV-2 and of the common cold coronaviruses HCoV-NL63, HCoV-OC43 and HCoV-229E were spanned by overlapping peptide pools. Genomic DNA was extracted from cultured CD4+ T cells with the QIAamp micro DNA kit.

These data are taken from a study of vaccination effects on CD4 cells after COVID-19 (dated by TCRdb to between 2021 and 2023). With respect to the entire study: Across the study, the median time from the second dose to post-vaccine sampling was 72 days (range 14 to 241). The Oncomine TCR Beta short-read assay on an Illumina iSeq 100 was used to sequence cultures from other donors in the study. The study compared SARS-CoV-2 spike-specific CD4+ TCR repertoires before and after mRNA vaccination in COVID-19 convalescent patients and infection-naive vaccine recipients. A total of around eleven COVID-19 convalescent patients and 4 SARS-CoV-2-naive healthy vaccine recipients were included in the full study.

Results the study describes overall, beyond this receptor: Clones induced by infection and clones induced by vaccination both contracted markedly at late timepoints after vaccination, which fits with T cell responses waning over time. Only a small number of convalescent patients were included, and no early post-infection timepoints were available, which limited the study. In healthy vaccine recipients, vaccine-induced clones were almost all SARS-CoV-2 mono-reactive, with only 1 of 255 cross-reactive with common cold coronaviruses.

The sample in question was CD4+ T cells from PBMCs cultured with HCoV-229E spike peptides, obtained after COVID-19 vaccination. What this sample's cell subset or site label stands for: HCoV-229E spike overlapping peptide pool stimulation. This clonotype was sampled from a human donor who received a COVID-19 vaccine. The chain links TRBV6-6 with TRBJ2-3, with 16 bases aligning to TRBD2. The sequence in DNA is TGTGCCAGCAGTCCCGGGACTAGCGGGGGGGCCGACACAGATACGCAGTATTTT. It translates to CASSPGTSGGADTDTQYF.